The 7 T cell receptor beta chains listed next were all sequenced from one sample in a study of regulatory T cells in long-lasting Graves disease. CDR3-region Arm-PCR and iRepertoire HTBI primers produced the TCR beta libraries. TCRdb reprocessed the multiplex PCR reads with MiXCR, giving one entry per CDR3 protein. The data hold roughly 250,000 distinct CDR3 sequences, with around a sixth observed a single time. Time point in this sample: newly diagnosed GD, antithyroid drugs for less than 3 months. Isolated PBMC RNA provided the starting material for the TCR library. This sample was also put to use in a study of T cells in Graves' hyperthyroidism and ophthalmopathy.

This sample comprised peripheral blood mononuclear cells (PBMCs), obtained at new diagnosis, from a patient treated with antithyroid drugs. These receptors were obtained from a woman younger than 45 with Graves disease.

The V gene is TRBV12-3 or TRBV12-4, the J gene TRBJ2-7, with 7 bases that match TRBD1. V was clipped by 6 bases and J by 5 bases; unmatched bases: 4. The CDR3 runs 12 residues. This CDR3 is CASSRQGHEQYF. The CDR3, as DNA: TGTGCCAGCAGCCGACAGGGCCACGAGCAGTACTTC.

This clonotype was seen at least ten times. The rearrangement links TRBV9 to TRBJ1-1, with D unclear. Between the trimmed V and J ends, which lost 0 bases and 0 bases, there was a span of 9 bases. Per the germline V gene, CDR1 is SGDLS and CDR2 is YYNGEE. The CDR3 has 15 amino acids. This chain's CDR3 is CASSVGPQMNTEAFF. The DNA for the CDR3 is TGTGCCAGCAGCGTAGGACCGCAAATGAACACTGAAGCTTTCTTT.

This clonotype showed up many times. V usage is TRBV18 and J usage is TRBJ2-7; D is uncertain. The CDR3 contains 14 residues. With 0 bases removed from V and 6 bases from J, the gap between germline ends came to 12 bases. The V gene's germline CDR1 is KGHSH and CDR2 LQKENI. The CDR3: CASSPPNRAAEQYF. The CDR3 DNA reads TGTGCCAGCTCACCACCCAACAGAGCAGCCGAGCAGTACTTC.

A note on this clonotype: Just one base apart from a much larger clone, this may be a read error. The J gene is TRBJ1-2, the V gene TRBV5-1; D remains unclear. The CDR3 length is 14 residues. Per the germline V gene, CDR1 is SGHRS and CDR2 is YFSETQ. The chain's CDR3 is CASCLDTASYGYTF. CDR3 in DNA: TGCGCCAGCTGCTTGGATACAGCGAGCTATGGCTACACCTTC.

A few counts support this clonotype. This chain connects TRBV9 to TRBJ1-4, with 7 bases fitting TRBD1. Germline CDR1 reads SGDLS; CDR2 reads YYNGEE. Trimming removed 4 bases from V and 6 bases from J; junction bases left unmatched: 6. The CDR3 totals 14 residues. CDR3 region: CASSPGQKDEKLFF. Here the CDR3 DNA reads TGTGCCAGCAGCCCGGGACAGAAGGATGAAAAACTGTTTTTT.

There are many counts of this clonotype. This sequence joins TRBV5-4 and TRBJ2-3; D perhaps matches TRBD1 (5 bases). The CDR3 covers 17 residues. V lost 0 bases to trimming and J lost 0 bases, with 14 bases between them. Germline CDR1 reads SGHNT; CDR2 reads YYREEE (reference sequence). In DNA, the CDR3 is TGTGCCAGCAGCTTGGCGGCAGGGCGAGGCAGCACAGATACGCAGTATTTT. Amino acid sequence: CASSLAAGRGSTDTQYF.

There are many counts of this clonotype. The chain combines TRBV6-5 with TRBJ1-6, with 9 nucleotides matching TRBD1. V lost 3 bases to trimming and J lost 7 bases; unmatched junction nucleotides: 13. The CDR3 sequence is 18 residues long. Germline assignment: CDR1 MNHEY and CDR2 SVGAGI. The CDR3 sequence: CASSYTTSGQGSNSPLHF. DNA of the CDR3: TGTGCCAGCAGTTATACTACATCGGGACAGGGATCGAATTCACCCCTCCACTTT.